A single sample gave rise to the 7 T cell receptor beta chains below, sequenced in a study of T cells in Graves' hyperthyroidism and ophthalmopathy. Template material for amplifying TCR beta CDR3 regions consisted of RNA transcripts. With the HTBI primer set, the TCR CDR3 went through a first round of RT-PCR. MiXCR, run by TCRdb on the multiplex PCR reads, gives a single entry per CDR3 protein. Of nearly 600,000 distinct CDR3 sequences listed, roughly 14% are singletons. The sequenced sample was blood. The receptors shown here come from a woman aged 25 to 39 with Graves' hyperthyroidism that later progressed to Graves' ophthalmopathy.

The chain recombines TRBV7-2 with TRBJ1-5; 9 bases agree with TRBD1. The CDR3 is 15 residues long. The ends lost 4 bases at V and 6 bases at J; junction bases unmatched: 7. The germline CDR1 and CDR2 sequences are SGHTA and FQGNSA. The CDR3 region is CASSSITGGPQPQHF. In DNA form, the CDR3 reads TGTGCCAGCAGCTCTATCACAGGGGGCCCTCAGCCCCAGCATTTT. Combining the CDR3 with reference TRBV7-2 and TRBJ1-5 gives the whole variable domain GAGVSQSPSNKVTEKGKDVELRCDPISGHTALYWYRQSLGQGLEFLIYFQGNSAPDKSGLPSDRFSAERTGGSVSTLTIQRTQQEDSAVYLCASSSITGGPQPQHFGDGTRLSIL.

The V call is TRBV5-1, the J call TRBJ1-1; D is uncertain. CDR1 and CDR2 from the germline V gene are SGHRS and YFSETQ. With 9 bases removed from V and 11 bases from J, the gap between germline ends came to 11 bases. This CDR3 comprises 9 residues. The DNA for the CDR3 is TGCGCCACCAAAACGGGGGCTTTCTTT. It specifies CATKTGAFF. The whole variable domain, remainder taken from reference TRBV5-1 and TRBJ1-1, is KAGVTQTPRYLIKTRGQQVTLSCSPISGHRSVSWYQQTPGQGLQFLFEYFSETQRNKGNFPGRFSGRQFSNSRSEMNVSTLELGDSALYLCATKTGAFFGQGTRLTVV.

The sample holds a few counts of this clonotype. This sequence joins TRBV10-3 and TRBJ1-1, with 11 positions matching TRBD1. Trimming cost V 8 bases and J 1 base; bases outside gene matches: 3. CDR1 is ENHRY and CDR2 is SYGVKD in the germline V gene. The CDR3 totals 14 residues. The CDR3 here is CAIRGQGANTEAFF. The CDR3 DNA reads TGTGCCATCCGCGGACAGGGGGCGAACACTGAAGCTTTCTTT.

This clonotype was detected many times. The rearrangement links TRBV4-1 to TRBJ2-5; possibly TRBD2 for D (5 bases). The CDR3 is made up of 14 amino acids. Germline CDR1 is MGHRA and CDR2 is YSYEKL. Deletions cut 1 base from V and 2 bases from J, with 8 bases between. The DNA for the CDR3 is TGCGCCAGCAGCCAAGGTGGAGGACAAGAGACCCAGTACTTC. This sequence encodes CASSQGGGQETQYF.

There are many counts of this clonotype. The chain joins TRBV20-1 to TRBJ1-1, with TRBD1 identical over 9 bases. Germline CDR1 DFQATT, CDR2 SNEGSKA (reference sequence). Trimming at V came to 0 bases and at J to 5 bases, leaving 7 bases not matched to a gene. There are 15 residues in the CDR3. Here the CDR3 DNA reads TGCAGTGCTAGAGATGCTAGGACAGGGGAAACTGAAGCTTTCTTT. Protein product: CSARDARTGETEAFF.

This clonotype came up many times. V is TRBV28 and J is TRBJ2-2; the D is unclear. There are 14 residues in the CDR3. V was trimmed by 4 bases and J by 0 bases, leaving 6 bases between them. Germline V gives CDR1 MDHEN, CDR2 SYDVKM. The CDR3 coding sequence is TGTGCCAGCAGTTCAGGACCGAACACCGGGGAGCTGTTTTTT. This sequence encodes CASSSGPNTGELFF.

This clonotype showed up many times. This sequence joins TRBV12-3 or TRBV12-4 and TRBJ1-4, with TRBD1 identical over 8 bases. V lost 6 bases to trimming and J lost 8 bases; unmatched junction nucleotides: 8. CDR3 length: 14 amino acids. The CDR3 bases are TGTGCCAGCAGCGTGGGACAGGACGGGGAAAAACTGTTTTTT. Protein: CASSVGQDGEKLFF.